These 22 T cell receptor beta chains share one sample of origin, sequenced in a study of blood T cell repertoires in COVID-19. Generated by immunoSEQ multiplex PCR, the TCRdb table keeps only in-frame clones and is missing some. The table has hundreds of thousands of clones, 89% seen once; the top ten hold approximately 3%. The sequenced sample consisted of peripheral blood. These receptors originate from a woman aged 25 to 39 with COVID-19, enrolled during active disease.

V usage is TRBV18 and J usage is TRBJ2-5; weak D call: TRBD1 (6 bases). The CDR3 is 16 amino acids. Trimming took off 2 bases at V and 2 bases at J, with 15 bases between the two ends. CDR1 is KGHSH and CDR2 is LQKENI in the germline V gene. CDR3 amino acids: CASSPYPRGKQETQYF. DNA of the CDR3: TGTGCCAGCTCACCATACCCCAGGGGAAAGCAAGAGACCCAGTACTTC. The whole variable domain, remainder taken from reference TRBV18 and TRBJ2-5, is NAGVMQNPRHLVRRRGQEARLRCSPMKGHSHVYWYRQLPEEGLKFMVYLQKENIIDESGMPKERFSAEFPKEGPSILRIQQVVRGDSAAYFCASSPYPRGKQETQYFGPGTRLLVL.

CDR3 loop: CASSTETGTNSPLHF. CDR3 DNA sequence: TGTGCCAGCAGCACAGAGACAGGGACAAATTCACCCCTCCACTTT. The V gene is TRBV7-9, the J gene TRBJ1-6, with TRBD1 matching 7 bases. J gave up 7 bases and V 5 bases, and 8 bases lay outside the gene matches. The length of the CDR3 is 15 residues. CDR1 is SEHNR and CDR2 is FQNEAQ in the germline V gene (reference sequence).

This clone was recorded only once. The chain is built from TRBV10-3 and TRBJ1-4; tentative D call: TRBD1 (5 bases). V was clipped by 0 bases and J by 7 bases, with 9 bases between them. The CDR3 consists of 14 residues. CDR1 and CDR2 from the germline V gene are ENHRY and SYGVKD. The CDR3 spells CAISESTGGEKLFF. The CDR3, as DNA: TGTGCCATCAGTGAGTCCACAGGCGGTGAAAAACTGTTTTTT.

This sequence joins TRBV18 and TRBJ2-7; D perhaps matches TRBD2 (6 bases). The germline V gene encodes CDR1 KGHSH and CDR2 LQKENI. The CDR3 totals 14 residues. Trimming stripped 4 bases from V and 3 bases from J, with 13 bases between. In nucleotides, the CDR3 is TGTGCCAGCTCACGGGACGCGGGGCACTACGAGCAGTACTTC. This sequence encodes CASSRDAGHYEQYF. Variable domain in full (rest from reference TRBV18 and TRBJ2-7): NAGVMQNPRHLVRRRGQEARLRCSPMKGHSHVYWYRQLPEEGLKFMVYLQKENIIDESGMPKERFSAEFPKEGPSILRIQQVVRGDSAAYFCASSRDAGHYEQYFGPGTRLTVT.

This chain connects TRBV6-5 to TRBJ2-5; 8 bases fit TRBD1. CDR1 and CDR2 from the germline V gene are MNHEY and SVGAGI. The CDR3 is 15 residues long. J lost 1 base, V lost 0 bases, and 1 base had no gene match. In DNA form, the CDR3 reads TGTGCCAGCAGTTACTCGACAGGGGTCCAAGAGACCCAGTACTTC. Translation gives CASSYSTGVQETQYF.

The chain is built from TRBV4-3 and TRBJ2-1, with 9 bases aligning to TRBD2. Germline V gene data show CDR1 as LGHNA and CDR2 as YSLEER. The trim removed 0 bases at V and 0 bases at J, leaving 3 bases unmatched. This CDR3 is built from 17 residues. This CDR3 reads CASSQDLTSGSYNEQFF. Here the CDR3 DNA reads TGCGCCAGCAGCCAAGATCTGACTAGCGGCTCCTACAATGAGCAGTTCTTC.

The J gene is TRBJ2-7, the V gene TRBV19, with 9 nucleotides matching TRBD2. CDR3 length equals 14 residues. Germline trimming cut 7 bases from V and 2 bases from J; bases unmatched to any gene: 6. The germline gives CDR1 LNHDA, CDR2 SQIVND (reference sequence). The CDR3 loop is CASTSGGPAYEQYF. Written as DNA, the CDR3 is TGTGCCAGTACCAGCGGGGGGCCCGCCTACGAGCAGTACTTC.

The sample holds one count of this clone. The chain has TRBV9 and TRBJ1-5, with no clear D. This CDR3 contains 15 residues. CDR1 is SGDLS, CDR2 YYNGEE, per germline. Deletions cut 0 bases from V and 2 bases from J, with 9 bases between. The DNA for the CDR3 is TGTGCCAGCAGCGTAGGAACAGAGCGCAATCAGCCCCAGCATTTT. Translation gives CASSVGTERNQPQHF.

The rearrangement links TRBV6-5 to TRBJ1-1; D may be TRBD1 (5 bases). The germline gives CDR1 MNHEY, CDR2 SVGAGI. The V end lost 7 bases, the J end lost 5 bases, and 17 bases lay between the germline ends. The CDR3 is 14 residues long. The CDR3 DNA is TGTGCCAGCATCCATGGGGGGTTCCTAACTGAAGCTTTCTTT. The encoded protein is CASIHGGFLTEAFF.

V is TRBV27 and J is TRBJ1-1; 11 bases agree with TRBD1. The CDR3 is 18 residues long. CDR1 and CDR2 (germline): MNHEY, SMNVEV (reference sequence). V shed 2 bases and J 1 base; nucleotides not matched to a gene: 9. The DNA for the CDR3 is TGTGCCAGCAGTTTACTCACTCGGGACAGGGGGGCGAACACTGAAGCTTTCTTT. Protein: CASSLLTRDRGANTEAFF.

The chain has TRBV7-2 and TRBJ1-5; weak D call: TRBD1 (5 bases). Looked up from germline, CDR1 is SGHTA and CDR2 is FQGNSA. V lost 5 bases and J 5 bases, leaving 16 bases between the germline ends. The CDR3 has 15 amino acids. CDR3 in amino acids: CASSLHGGLDQPQHF. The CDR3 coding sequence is TGTGCCAGCAGCCTGCACGGGGGTTTGGATCAGCCCCAGCATTTT.

In DNA, the CDR3 is TGTGCCAGCTCCCGTGCCGGGGTGAACACCGGGGAGCTGTTTTTT. It specifies CASSRAGVNTGELFF. V is TRBV18 and J is TRBJ2-2, with D perhaps TRBD2 (5 bases). Germline loops: CDR1 KGHSH, CDR2 LQKENI. This CDR3 comprises 15 residues. Trimming cost V 6 bases and J 1 base, with 12 bases left between them.

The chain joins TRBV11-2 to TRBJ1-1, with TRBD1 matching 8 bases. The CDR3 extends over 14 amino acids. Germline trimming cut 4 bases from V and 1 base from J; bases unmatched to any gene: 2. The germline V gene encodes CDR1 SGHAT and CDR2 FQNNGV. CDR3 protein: CASSWGQANTEAFF. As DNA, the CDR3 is TGTGCCAGCAGCTGGGGACAGGCGAACACTGAAGCTTTCTTT.

The CDR3 spells CASSPNQGAGNQPQHF. Here the CDR3 DNA reads TGTGCCAGCAGCCCTAATCAGGGGGCTGGCAATCAGCCCCAGCATTTT. The chain joins TRBV5-6 to TRBJ1-5, with 8 bases fitting TRBD1. This CDR3 contains 16 residues. From germline, CDR1 is SGHDT and CDR2 YYEEEE. Unmatched junction bases numbered 8, after V lost 4 bases and J lost 2 bases.

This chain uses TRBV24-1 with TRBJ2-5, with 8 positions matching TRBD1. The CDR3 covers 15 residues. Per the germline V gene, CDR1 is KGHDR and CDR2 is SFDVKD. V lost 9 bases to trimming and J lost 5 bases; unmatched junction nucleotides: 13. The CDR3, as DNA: TGTGCCACCGCCCCGGAACAGGGGGATTGGGAGACCCAGTACTTC. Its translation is CATAPEQGDWETQYF.

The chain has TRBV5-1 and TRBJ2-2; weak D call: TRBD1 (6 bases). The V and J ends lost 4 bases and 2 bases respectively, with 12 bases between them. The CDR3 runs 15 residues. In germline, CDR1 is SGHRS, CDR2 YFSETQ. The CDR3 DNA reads TGCGCCAGCAGCGTACTGGACAGCAACACCGGGGAGCTGTTTTTT. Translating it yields CASSVLDSNTGELFF.

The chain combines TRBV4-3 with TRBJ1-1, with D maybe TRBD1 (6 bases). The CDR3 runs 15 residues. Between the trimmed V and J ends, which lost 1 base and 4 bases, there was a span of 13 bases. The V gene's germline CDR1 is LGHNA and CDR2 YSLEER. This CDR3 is CASSQVGQPRTEAFF. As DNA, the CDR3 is TGCGCCAGCAGCCAAGTCGGACAGCCGCGCACTGAAGCTTTCTTT.

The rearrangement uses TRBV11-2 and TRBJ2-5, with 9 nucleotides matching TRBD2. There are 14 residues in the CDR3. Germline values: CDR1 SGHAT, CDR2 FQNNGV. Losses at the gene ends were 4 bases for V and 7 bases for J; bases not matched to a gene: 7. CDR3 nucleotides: TGTGCCAGCAGCTCCCTAGCGGGGATTGGGACCCAGTACTTC. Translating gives CASSSLAGIGTQYF.

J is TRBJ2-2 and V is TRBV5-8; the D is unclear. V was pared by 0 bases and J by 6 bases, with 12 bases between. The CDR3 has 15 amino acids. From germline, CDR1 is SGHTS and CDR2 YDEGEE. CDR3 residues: CASSLGIRVAGELFF. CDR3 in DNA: TGTGCCAGCAGCTTGGGAATCCGGGTTGCCGGGGAGCTGTTTTTT.

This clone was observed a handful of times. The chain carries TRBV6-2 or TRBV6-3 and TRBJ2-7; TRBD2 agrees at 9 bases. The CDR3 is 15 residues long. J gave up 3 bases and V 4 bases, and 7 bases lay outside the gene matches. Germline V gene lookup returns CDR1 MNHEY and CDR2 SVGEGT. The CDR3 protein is CASSSTGTSSYEQYV. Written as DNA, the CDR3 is TGTGCCAGCAGTTCGACCGGGACTAGCAGCTACGAGCAGTACGTC.

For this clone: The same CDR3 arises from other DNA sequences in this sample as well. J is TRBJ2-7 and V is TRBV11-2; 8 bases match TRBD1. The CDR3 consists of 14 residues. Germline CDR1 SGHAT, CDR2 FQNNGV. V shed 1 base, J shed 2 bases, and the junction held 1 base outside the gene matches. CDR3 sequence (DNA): TGTGCCAGCAGCTTAGGGACAGGGACCTACGAGCAGTACTTC. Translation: CASSLGTGTYEQYF.

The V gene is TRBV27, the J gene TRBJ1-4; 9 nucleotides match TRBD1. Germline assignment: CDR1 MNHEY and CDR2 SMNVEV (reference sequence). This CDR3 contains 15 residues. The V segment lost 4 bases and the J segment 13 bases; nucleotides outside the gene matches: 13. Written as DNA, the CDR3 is TGTGCCAGCAGTTCCTCCGGACAGGGGTCCGGATTACTGTTTTTT. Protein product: CASSSSGQGSGLLFF.